Listed below are T cell receptor beta chains from one sample, sequenced in a study of neurological immune-mediated disorders. TCRdb itself ran the 5' RACE reads through MiXCR, one entry per CDR3 protein. Here the sample spans roughly 100,000 distinct CDR3 sequences, 11% being singletons. Material for sequencing was PBMCs. These receptors were collected from a female donor with HTLV-1-associated myelopathy (HAM/TSP). Each CDR3 is given with its conserved first and last residue. A D gene is named only where the DNA matches it firmly. Some rows mark clone size as missing; the rest say once, few, many or name a class of expanded clone.

>many|TRBD1|TRBJ1-4|TRBV9
CASSVDGTGGRKLFF
TGTGCCAGCAGCGTCGACGGGACAGGGGGCCGAAAACTGTTTTTT
>many|NA|TRBJ2-1|TRBV5-1
CASSLLGGTVYNEQFF
TGCGCCAGCAGCTTACTGGGAGGGACAGTCTACAATGAGCAGTTCTTC
>NA|NA|TRBJ2-7|TRBV7-2
CASSSSHYEQYF
TGTGCCAGCAGCTCCTCTCACTACGAGCAGTACTTC
>many|TRBD2|TRBJ2-3|TRBV6-1
CASSDLGGGDTQYF
TGTGCCAGCAGTGACCTCGGGGGGGGAGATACGCAGTATTTT
>many|NA|TRBJ1-1|TRBV28
CASSLPAKGPTEAFF
TGTGCCAGCAGTTTACCCGCGAAGGGCCCCACTGAAGCTTTCTTT
>many|NA|TRBJ2-3|TRBV12-5
CASGPGTSQADTQYF
TGTGCTAGTGGTCCCGGGACCTCTCAGGCAGATACGCAGTATTTT
>few|TRBD2|TRBJ2-1|TRBV20-1
CSAIALGTSGTSSYNEQFF
TGCAGTGCTATAGCCCTTGGGACTAGCGGAACGAGCTCCTACAATGAGCAGTTCTTC
>NA|NA|TRBJ2-3|TRBV12-3/TRBV12-4
CASSFDRVGRDTQYF
TGTGCCAGCAGTTTTGATAGGGTTGGGAGAGATACGCAGTATTTT
>many|NA|TRBJ2-6|TRBV5-1
CASSSGLRGANVLTF
TGCGCCAGCAGCTCCGGGCTCCGCGGGGCCAACGTCCTGACTTTC
>many|TRBD1|TRBJ1-1|TRBV20-1
CSAGGTEPTEAFF
TGCAGTGCTGGAGGGACAGAGCCGACTGAAGCTTTCTTT
>many|TRBD2|TRBJ2-3|TRBV11-2
CASSRQRGGTDTQYF
TGTGCCAGCAGCCGTCAGCGGGGAGGCACAGATACGCAGTATTTT
>many|NA|TRBJ1-5|TRBV9
CASSVESGRGGNQPQHF
TGTGCCAGCAGCGTAGAGTCTGGCAGAGGAGGTAATCAGCCCCAGCATTTT
>many|TRBD2|TRBJ2-3|TRBV5-6
CASSSGLAGSSTDTQYF
TGTGCCAGCAGCTCCGGACTAGCGGGTTCTAGCACAGATACGCAGTATTTT
>many|NA|TRBJ2-7|TRBV20-1
CSASPPWRPLEQYF
TGCAGTGCTAGCCCTCCCTGGAGGCCACTCGAGCAGTACTTC
>many|TRBD1|TRBJ2-3|TRBV5-1
CASSLQPGTGSRDTQYF
TGCGCCAGCAGCTTGCAGCCCGGGACAGGGAGTCGAGATACGCAGTATTTT
>NA|NA|TRBJ2-5|TRBV10-1
CASSGQVEETQYF
TGCGCCAGCAGTGGACAGGTCGAAGAGACCCAGTACTTC
>many|NA|TRBJ2-1|TRBV12-3/TRBV12-4
CASRYLYNEQFF
TGTGCCAGCAGGTATCTCTACAATGAGCAGTTCTTC
>few|TRBD1|TRBJ1-4|TRBV18
CASSSTGLGEKLFF
TGTGCCAGCTCGTCGACAGGGCTTGGTGAAAAACTGTTTTTT
>NA|NA|TRBJ1-2|TRBV12-3/TRBV12-4
CASSSVEENYGYTF
TGTGCCAGCAGTTCGGTCGAGGAGAACTATGGCTACACCTTC
>many|NA|TRBJ2-7|TRBV29-1
CSLQTRGVRGGEQYF
TGCAGCCTCCAAACTAGAGGGGTCAGGGGCGGCGAGCAGTACTTC
>NA|NA|TRBJ1-2|TRBV28
CASSFGRGAPGNYGYTF
TGTGCCAGCAGTTTTGGTCGGGGGGCCCCCGGCAACTATGGCTACACCTTC
>NA|TRBD2|TRBJ2-3|TRBV5-1
CASSLEASGADTQYF
TGCGCCAGCAGCTTGGAGGCTAGCGGTGCAGATACGCAGTATTTT
>many|TRBD2|TRBJ2-5|TRBV28
CASSFTGGGETQYF
TGTGCCAGCAGTTTTACGGGAGGGGGGGAGACCCAGTACTTC
>many|NA|TRBJ1-5|TRBV20-1
CSARAEFIGNQPQHF
TGCAGTGCTAGAGCTGAGTTCATAGGCAATCAGCCCCAGCATTTT
>many|NA|TRBJ2-1|TRBV20-1
CSARAAGLPHNEQFF
TGCAGTGCTAGGGCTGCGGGGCTCCCCCACAATGAGCAGTTCTTC
>many|NA|TRBJ2-3|TRBV6-5
CASSLEGILTDTQYF
TGTGCCAGCAGCCTGGAAGGCATACTTACAGATACGCAGTATTTT
>many|NA|TRBJ2-5|TRBV5-1
CASSFGSRAVSYQETQYF
TGCGCCAGCAGCTTTGGTAGCAGGGCTGTCTCGTACCAAGAGACCCAGTACTTC
>NA|NA|TRBJ1-1|TRBV3-1
CASSRGAIFTEAFF
TGTGCCAGCAGCCGAGGGGCGATTTTCACTGAAGCTTTCTTT
>NA|TRBD1|TRBJ2-5|TRBV20-1
CSASRQGAQETQYF
TGCAGTGCTAGTCGACAGGGAGCGCAAGAGACCCAGTACTTC
>many|NA|TRBJ2-7|TRBV5-1
CASSLNGMTTYEQYF
TGCGCCAGCAGCTTGAACGGAATGACGACCTACGAGCAGTACTTC
>many|TRBD1|TRBJ1-1|TRBV27
CASSLQGRWTEAFF
TGTGCCAGCAGCCTACAGGGGAGGTGGACTGAAGCTTTCTTT
>many|NA|TRBJ1-5|TRBV2
CASRRYGDSNQPQHF
TGTGCCAGCAGGAGGTACGGTGATAGCAATCAGCCCCAGCATTTT
>many|NA|TRBJ1-4|TRBV3-1
CASSHSPIATNEKLFF
TGTGCCAGCAGCCACTCTCCTATTGCAACTAATGAAAAACTGTTTTTT
>many|NA|TRBJ2-5|TRBV5-1
CASSQQPRETQYF
TGCGCCAGCAGCCAGCAGCCGAGAGAGACCCAGTACTTC
>many|NA|TRBJ2-1|TRBV5-1
CASSLQVGMNEQFF
TGCGCCAGCAGCTTACAGGTAGGGATGAATGAGCAGTTCTTC
>many|NA|TRBJ2-7|TRBV5-1
CASSFGGTTYEQYF
TGCGCCAGCAGCTTTGGGGGGACCACCTACGAGCAGTACTTC
>many|NA|TRBJ2-7|TRBV28
CASRFTGRLYEQYF
TGTGCCAGCAGGTTTACAGGTAGGCTCTACGAGCAGTACTTC
>many|NA|TRBJ2-3|TRBV20-1
CSARDRRAGDTQYF
TGCAGTGCTAGAGATAGGAGGGCTGGGGATACGCAGTATTTT
>many|NA|TRBJ1-4|TRBV15
CATSSLQGLSEKLFF
TGTGCCACCAGCAGCTTACAGGGTTTGTCGGAAAAACTGTTTTTT
>many|NA|TRBJ2-7|TRBV15
CATSRPTHEQYF
TGTGCTACCAGCAGACCAACCCACGAGCAGTACTTC
>NA|NA|TRBJ2-1|TRBV12-3/TRBV12-4
CASSPIPTENNEQFF
TGTGCCAGCAGTCCCATCCCGACAGAGAACAATGAGCAGTTCTTC
>many|NA|TRBJ1-2|TRBV19
CASRTTGLRYTF
TGTGCCAGTAGAACCACAGGGCTTCGCTACACCTTC
>few|TRBD1|TRBJ2-3|TRBV5-5
CASSSGTGVFSDTQYF
TGTGCCAGCAGCTCCGGGACAGGGGTTTTCTCAGATACGCAGTATTTT